These 23 T cell receptor beta chains share one sample of origin, sequenced in a study of T cells and Merkel cell carcinoma outcomes. The repertoire was sequenced with immunoSEQ multiplex PCR; TCRdb's copy has only in-frame clones and lacks some. The sample has under 25,000 clones; more than 65% are singletons. The sample consisted of tumor tissue from Merkel cell carcinoma. These receptors originate from a human donor with Merkel cell carcinoma.

The chain employs TRBV29-1 and TRBJ2-4; unclear D gene. The CDR3 extends over 11 amino acids. Germline loops: CDR1 SQVTM, CDR2 ANQGSEA. The germline V and J ends were trimmed by 0 bases and 16 bases, with 13 bases remaining between them. This CDR3 is CSVEDGLVFYF. CDR3 coding DNA: TGCAGCGTTGAAGATGGGCTAGTCTTCTACTTC.

The chain combines TRBV15 with TRBJ1-1, with TRBD1 identical over 7 bases. Losses at the gene ends were 5 bases for V and 1 base for J; bases not matched to a gene: 4. Looked up from germline, CDR1 is LNHNV and CDR2 is YYDKDF (reference sequence). The CDR3 totals 14 residues. DNA for the CDR3: TGTGCCACCAGCGCGACAGGGACGAACACTGAAGCTTTCTTT. It encodes CATSATGTNTEAFF.

The chain links TRBV6-5 to TRBJ1-5; maybe TRBD1 (6 bases). Germline-derived CDR1 and CDR2 are MNHEY and SVGAGI. There are 15 residues in the CDR3. With 5 bases removed from V and 4 bases from J, the gap between germline ends came to 15 bases. In nucleotides, the CDR3 is TGTGCCAGCAGTCCCCAAGGGGGTCAAAATCAGCCCCAGCATTTT. Encoded protein: CASSPQGGQNQPQHF.

V is TRBV15 and J is TRBJ1-2; TRBD1 aligns across 9 bases. The CDR3 is 15 residues long. The germline CDR1 and CDR2 sequences are LNHNV and YYDKDF (reference sequence). The junction had 8 bases not matched to a gene; V was cut back by 5 bases and J by 4 bases. CDR3 sequence: CATSPRQGVRYGYTF. As DNA, the CDR3 is TGTGCCACCAGCCCCCGACAGGGGGTACGCTATGGCTACACCTTC.

J is TRBJ1-6 and V is TRBV7-3; TRBD1 might be the D (6 bases). The germline V gene has CDR1 SGHTA and CDR2 FQGTGA. V was pared by 5 bases and J by 7 bases, with 15 bases between. The CDR3 has 15 residues. CDR3 region: CASSRTASYNSPLHF. As DNA, the CDR3 is TGTGCCAGCAGCCGGACAGCCTCTTACAATTCACCCCTCCACTTT.

Notes on this clone: One junction end disagrees with the germline gene, perhaps due to a read error. This rearrangement joins TRBV6-6 to TRBJ2-1; a possible D gene is TRBD2 (6 bases). Per the germline V gene, CDR1 is MNHNY and CDR2 is SVGAGI (reference sequence). The CDR3 has 13 amino acids. The CDR3 bases are TGTGCTAGCAGAGGACTAAGGGACTCCGAGCAGTTCTTC. Translating it yields CASRGLRDSEQFF.

The chain employs TRBV9 and TRBJ2-7; D possibly corresponds to TRBD1 (6 bases). CDR1 and CDR2 from the germline V gene are SGDLS and YYNGEE. V gave up 0 bases and J gave up 3 bases, with 7 bases separating them. CDR3 length: 13 residues. DNA of the CDR3: TGTGCCAGCAGCGTAGGACAGGACTACGAGCAGTACTTC. Its translation is CASSVGQDYEQYF. The full variable domain, completed using reference TRBV9 and TRBJ2-7, is DSGVTQTPKHLITATGQRVTLRCSPRSGDLSVYWYQQSLDQGLQFLIQYYNGEERAKGNILERFSAQQFPDLHSELNLSSLELGDSALYFCASSVGQDYEQYFGPGTRLTVT.

The V call is TRBV7-2, the J call TRBJ1-2; unclear D gene. The CDR3 sequence is 14 residues long. Germline assignment: CDR1 SGHTA and CDR2 FQGNSA. Trimming removed 1 base from V and 2 bases from J, with 8 bases in between. CDR3 nucleotides: TGTGCCAGCAGCTTAGGCGGCGGGAACTATGGCTACACCTTC. Translated, it gives CASSLGGGNYGYTF.

The rearrangement links TRBV5-4 to TRBJ1-1; TRBD1 aligns across 7 bases. Germline V gene sequence: CDR1 SGHNT, CDR2 YYREEE (reference sequence). CDR3 size: 15 residues. Losses at the gene ends were 6 bases for V and 1 base for J; bases not matched to a gene: 9. The CDR3 sequence: CASTRGGGWNTEAFF. The CDR3 bases are TGTGCCAGCACCAGGGGGGGCGGGTGGAACACTGAAGCTTTCTTT.

V and J are TRBV20-1 and TRBJ1-2; unclear D gene. The V end was cut by 3 bases, the J end by 7 bases, with 0 bases between. This CDR3 has 8 residues. CDR1 and CDR2 from the germline V gene are DFQATT and SNEGSKA (reference sequence). CDR3 nucleotide sequence: TGCAGTGCTAGTGGCTACACCTTC. It codes for CSASGYTF.

V and J are TRBV6-6 and TRBJ2-1; 7 bases match TRBD2. From germline, CDR1 is MNHNY and CDR2 SVGAGI (reference sequence). The ends lost 7 bases at V and 10 bases at J; junction bases unmatched: 13. The CDR3 contains 14 residues. CDR3 residues: CASTKTSATAEQFF. The CDR3 DNA reads TGTGCCAGCACCAAAACTAGCGCCACCGCGGAGCAGTTCTTC.

J is TRBJ1-2 and V is TRBV2; D unclear. V gave up 8 bases and J gave up 7 bases, with 11 bases separating them. The germline V gene has CDR1 SNHLY and CDR2 FYNNEI. This CDR3 spans 11 amino acids. This chain's CDR3 is CASSRASGYTF. For the CDR3, the DNA is TGTGCCAGCTCGCGGGCAAGTGGCTACACCTTC.

V gene TRBV11-3 combines with J gene TRBJ2-5, with a tentative D call TRBD1 (6 bases). This CDR3 spans 14 amino acids. Germline loops: CDR1 SGHNT, CDR2 YENEEA. Trimming left V 4 bases short and J 2 bases short, with 11 bases between. CDR3 sequence reads: CASSSYREQETQYF. The DNA of the CDR3 is TGTGCCAGCAGCTCGTACAGGGAGCAAGAGACCCAGTACTTC.

The CDR3 loop reads CASSFSRQGNDEQYF. Here the CDR3 DNA reads TGTGCCAGCTCATTCTCGAGACAGGGGAACGACGAGCAGTACTTC. V gene TRBV18 combines with J gene TRBJ2-7; TRBD1 matches at 8 bases. V shed 5 bases and J 5 bases; nucleotides not matched to a gene: 11. Germline CDR1 KGHSH, CDR2 LQKENI. The CDR3 is made up of 15 amino acids.

The chain combines TRBV7-9 with TRBJ2-3; D uncertain. There are 19 residues in the CDR3. Germline CDR1 and CDR2: SEHNR and FQNEAQ (reference sequence). The ends were cut back, 5 bases at V and 2 bases at J, with 26 bases in the middle. The CDR3 reads CASSHTGPRILLYTDTQYF. In DNA, the CDR3 is TGTGCCAGCAGCCACACCGGCCCAAGGATACTCTTATACACAGATACGCAGTATTTT. Full variable domain (missing parts from reference TRBV7-9 and TRBJ2-3): DTGVSQNPRHKITKRGQNVTFRCDPISEHNRLYWYRQTLGQGPEFLTYFQNEAQLEKSRLLSDRFSAERPKGSFSTLEIQRTEQGDSAMYLCASSHTGPRILLYTDTQYFGPGTRLTVL.

This clone has a handful of counts. The rearrangement uses TRBV10-3 and TRBJ1-2; D is unresolved. V was pared by 5 bases and J by 3 bases, with 4 bases between. This CDR3 has 11 residues. Germline-derived CDR1 and CDR2 are ENHRY and SYGVKD. For the CDR3, the DNA is TGTGCCATCAGTTGGGACTATGGCTACACCTTC. This gives the protein CAISWDYGYTF.

The genes are TRBV28 and TRBJ2-5; maybe TRBD2 (5 bases). Germline values: CDR1 MDHEN, CDR2 SYDVKM. CDR3 length: 14 residues. Trimming shortened V by 5 bases and J by 2 bases, and 12 bases separated the two germline ends. CDR3 sequence (DNA): TGTGCCAGCAGTCCCACGGGAAGACAAGAGACCCAGTACTTC. Translating gives CASSPTGRQETQYF.

Here the CDR3 DNA reads TGTGCCAGCAGTTACAACAGGGCGGGGAACACCGGGGAGCTGTTTTTT. Amino acid sequence: CASSYNRAGNTGELFF. The V call is TRBV6-5, the J call TRBJ2-2, with a tentative D call TRBD1 (6 bases). Germline lookup yields CDR1 MNHEY and CDR2 SVGAGI. Trimming left V 2 bases short and J 1 base short, with 11 bases between. This CDR3 region has 16 residues.

This clone showed up just once. The V gene is TRBV6-6, the J gene TRBJ2-2; D may be TRBD1 (5 bases). From germline, CDR1 is MNHNY and CDR2 SVGAGI (reference sequence). CDR3 length equals 16 residues. Deletions cut 1 base from V and 4 bases from J, with 13 bases between. In DNA form, the CDR3 reads TGTGCCAGCAGTTACTGGGTAGGGGCAAGCACCGGGGAGCTGTTTTTT. This sequence encodes CASSYWVGASTGELFF.

This sequence joins TRBV27 and TRBJ2-1; 10 nucleotides agree with TRBD2. Looked up from germline, CDR1 is MNHEY and CDR2 is SMNVEV (reference sequence). V lost 0 bases and J lost 7; bases outside the gene matches: 9. The CDR3 runs 17 residues. The CDR3, as DNA: TGTGCCAGCAGTTTATCGAAAAAGGGACTAGCGATAAATGAGCAGTTCTTC. Protein sequence: CASSLSKKGLAINEQFF.

In its sample, this clone was seen once. This chain connects TRBV6-6 to TRBJ2-7; 11 bases are shared with TRBD2. The CDR3 totals 15 residues. Germline assignment: CDR1 MNHNY and CDR2 SVGAGI (reference sequence). Unmatched junction bases numbered 8, after V lost 6 bases and J lost 4 bases. The CDR3 bases are TGTGCCAGCAGGCCAATTAGCGGGGGGGTTTACGAGCAGTACTTC. Protein: CASRPISGGVYEQYF.

V usage is TRBV7-8 and J usage is TRBJ1-5; D is uncertain. V was cut by 5 bases and J by 2 bases, with 16 bases left in between. There are 16 residues in the CDR3. Germline V CDR1 and CDR2: SGHVS, FQNEAQ. CDR3 protein: CASSPSSLDGNQPQHF. CDR3 DNA: TGTGCCAGCAGCCCAAGTAGCCTGGACGGCAATCAGCCCCAGCATTTT.

CDR3: CASSSGTRAYEQYF. The DNA for the CDR3 is TGCGCCAGCAGCTCCGGGACAAGGGCCTACGAGCAGTACTTC. The chain uses TRBV5-1 and TRBJ2-7, with D possibly TRBD1 on 6 matching bases. Trimming took 3 bases from V and 2 from J, leaving 12 bases between them. CDR3 length equals 14 residues. Germline assignment: CDR1 SGHRS and CDR2 YFSETQ.